The 2 T cell receptor beta chains below all came from one sample that was sequenced in a study of T cell changes during pregnancy in multiple sclerosis. Clones were sequenced by immunoSEQ multiplex PCR, and TCRdb holds only the in-frame ones, with some missing. Counted here are about 45,000 clones, about 96% occurring once; the ten biggest clones make up approximately 1%. The specimen was peripheral blood, collected in the second trimester of pregnancy. The origin of the receptors is a female donor with multiple sclerosis, enrolled in a pregnancy study.

This clone was found once. V gene TRBV11-2 combines with J gene TRBJ2-3, with 9 bases that match TRBD1. The CDR3 has 15 amino acids. V lost 5 bases, J lost 8 bases, and 11 bases stayed unmatched. Germline-derived CDR1 and CDR2 are SGHAT and FQNNGV. The CDR3 spells CASSLDRGLSGTQYF. The CDR3 DNA is TGTGCCAGCAGCCTCGACAGGGGGTTGAGTGGTACGCAGTATTTT.

The chain joins TRBV6-1 to TRBJ1-1, with D perhaps matching TRBD1 (6 bases). V lost 7 bases and J lost 1, with 16 bases in between. Germline loops: CDR1 MNHNS, CDR2 SASEGT. The CDR3 covers 15 residues. The CDR3 bases are TGTGCCAGCATTCAGGGGTCGGGGGGGAACACTGAAGCTTTCTTT. Protein sequence: CASIQGSGGNTEAFF.